These 9 T cell receptor beta chains were all obtained from the same sample, sequenced in a study of Ad26.COV2.S vaccination and SARS-CoV-2 variants. Repertoires were generated with immunoSEQ multiplex PCR, while TCRdb's copy carries only in-frame clones and drops some. The data hold some 420,000 clones, with 85% to 90% observed a single time. Regarding treatment: about 20 received Ad26.COV2.S at low or high dose, single or two shots; about 5 received placebo; per-sample allocation not given. Day 63 after the first injection of vaccine or placebo was the sampling time. The sequencing here drew on peripheral blood, taken in a trial of Ad26.COV2.S vaccine versus placebo. These receptors were obtained from a person aged 18-60 years who received the Ad26.COV2.S COVID-19 vaccine or a placebo.

The rearrangement uses TRBV11-2 and TRBJ1-2; D remains unclear. This CDR3 comprises 15 residues. CDR1 is SGHAT and CDR2 is FQNNGV in the germline V gene. The V end was cut by 0 bases, the J end by 2 bases, with 10 bases between. The CDR3 DNA reads as TGTGCCAGCAGCTTAGATAGTGTTGGAAACTATGGCTACACCTTC. Translating it yields CASSLDSVGNYGYTF.

V and J are TRBV27 and TRBJ2-7; TRBD1 agrees at 9 bases. This CDR3 spans 15 amino acids. The J segment lost 5 bases and the V segment lost 5 bases, leaving 10 bases of the junction unmatched. Germline V gene data show CDR1 as MNHEY and CDR2 as SMNVEV (reference sequence). CDR3 bases: TGTGCCAGCAGTGTTAATGAGGGACAGGGCGACGAGCAGTACTTC. Amino acid sequence: CASSVNEGQGDEQYF.

CDR3 sequence (DNA): TGTGCCAGCAGTGTCGACAGGGCAGGGGAGACCCAGTACTTC. It specifies CASSVDRAGETQYF. The rearrangement links TRBV2 to TRBJ2-5, with 7 bases identical to TRBD1. The germline CDR1 and CDR2 sequences are SNHLY and FYNNEI. V was clipped by 4 bases and J by 5 bases; unmatched bases: 7. The CDR3 runs 14 residues.

The chain has TRBV7-9 and TRBJ2-5; D remains ambiguous. From germline, CDR1 is SEHNR and CDR2 FQNEAQ (reference sequence). The ends were cut back, 4 bases at V and 3 bases at J, with 9 bases in the middle. This CDR3 region has 13 residues. Here the CDR3 reads CASSSQEKETQYF. As DNA, the CDR3 is TGTGCCAGCAGCTCCCAGGAGAAAGAGACCCAGTACTTC.

This rearrangement joins TRBV28 to TRBJ2-2; D call uncertain. Germline CDR1 and CDR2: MDHEN and SYDVKM. Trimming cost V 7 bases and J 3 bases, with 12 bases left between them. The CDR3 loop spans 14 amino acids. The CDR3 reads CASTPRAYTGELFF. CDR3 bases: TGTGCCAGCACCCCCCGGGCCTACACCGGGGAGCTGTTTTTT. Drawing the rest from reference TRBV28 and TRBJ2-2, the complete variable domain is DVKVTQSSRYLVKRTGEKVFLECVQDMDHENMFWYRQDPGLGLRLIYFSYDVKMKEKGDIPEGYSVSREKKERFSLILESASTNQTSMYLCASTPRAYTGELFFGEGSRLTVL.

The chain uses TRBV7-8 and TRBJ1-4; no clear D. Trimming removed 2 bases from V and 8 bases from J, with 18 bases in between. Germline-derived CDR1 and CDR2 are SGHVS and FQNEAQ. The CDR3 sequence is 16 residues long. DNA for the CDR3: TGTGCCAGCAGCTTAATTCGGCGGGGAAAGTTCGAAAAACTGTTTTTT. This gives the protein CASSLIRRGKFEKLFF. Full variable domain (remainder filled in from reference TRBV7-8 and TRBJ1-4): GAGVSQSPRYKVAKRGQDVALRCDPISGHVSLFWYQQALGQGPEFLTYFQNEAQLDKSGLPSDRFFAERPEGSVSTLKIQRTQQEDSAVYLCASSLIRRGKFEKLFFGSGTQLSVL.

This sequence joins TRBV28 and TRBJ2-3; 9 bases map to TRBD2. The CDR3 runs 14 residues. Germline loops: CDR1 MDHEN, CDR2 SYDVKM. V gave up 5 bases and J gave up 7 bases; unmatched junction bases: 7. The CDR3 is CASSPQSGGNTQYF. DNA of the CDR3: TGTGCCAGCAGTCCCCAAAGCGGGGGGAATACGCAGTATTTT.

V gene TRBV4-1 combines with J gene TRBJ1-1, with 7 bases identical to TRBD1. Germline lookup yields CDR1 MGHRA and CDR2 YSYEKL. V gave up 5 bases and J gave up 0 bases; unmatched junction bases: 6. CDR3 size: 15 residues. CDR3 region: CASSASGQMNTEAFF. The CDR3, as DNA: TGCGCCAGCAGCGCCTCGGGACAGATGAACACTGAAGCTTTCTTT.

This clone was seen just once. V and J are TRBV5-1 and TRBJ2-7, with 13 bases matching TRBD2. J lost 5 bases, V lost 4 bases, and 3 bases had no gene match. The CDR3 has 14 residues. Germline V gene lookup returns CDR1 SGHRS and CDR2 YFSETQ. The CDR3, as DNA: TGCGCCAGCAGCCAGGGACTAGCGGGGAACGAGCAGTACTTC. Protein sequence: CASSQGLAGNEQYF.